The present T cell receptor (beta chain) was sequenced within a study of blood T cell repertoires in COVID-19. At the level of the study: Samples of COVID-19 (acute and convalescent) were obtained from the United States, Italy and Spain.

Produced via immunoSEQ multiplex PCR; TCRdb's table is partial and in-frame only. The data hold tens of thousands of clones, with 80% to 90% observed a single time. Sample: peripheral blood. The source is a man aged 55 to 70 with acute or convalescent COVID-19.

The CDR3 loop reads CASSLNRGDGELFF. In DNA, the CDR3 is TGTGCCAGCAGTTTAAACAGGGGGGACGGGGAGCTGTTTTTT. The chain employs TRBV27 and TRBJ2-2; 8 bases match TRBD1. The CDR3 has 14 amino acids. Germline trimming cut 2 bases from V and 7 bases from J; bases unmatched to any gene: 3. CDR1 and CDR2 from the germline V gene are MNHEY and SMNVEV (reference sequence).